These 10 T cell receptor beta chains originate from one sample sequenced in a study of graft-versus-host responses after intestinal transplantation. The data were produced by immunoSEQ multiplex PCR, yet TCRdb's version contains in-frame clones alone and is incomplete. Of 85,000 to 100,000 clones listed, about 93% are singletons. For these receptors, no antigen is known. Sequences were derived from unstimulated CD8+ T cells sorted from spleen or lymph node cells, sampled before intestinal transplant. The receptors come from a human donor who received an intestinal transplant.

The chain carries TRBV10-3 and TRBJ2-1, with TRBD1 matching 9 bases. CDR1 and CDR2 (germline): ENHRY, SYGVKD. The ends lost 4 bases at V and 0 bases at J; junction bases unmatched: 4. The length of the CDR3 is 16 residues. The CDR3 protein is CAISGGTGSSYNEQFF. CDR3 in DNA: TGTGCCATCAGTGGGGGGACAGGGAGCTCCTACAATGAGCAGTTCTTC.

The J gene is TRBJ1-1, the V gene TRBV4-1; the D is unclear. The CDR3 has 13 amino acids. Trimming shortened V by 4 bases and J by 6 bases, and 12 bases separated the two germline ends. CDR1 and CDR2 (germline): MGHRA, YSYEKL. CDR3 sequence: CASSPQGGPEAFF. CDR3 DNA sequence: TGCGCCAGCAGCCCGCAAGGAGGCCCTGAAGCTTTCTTT.

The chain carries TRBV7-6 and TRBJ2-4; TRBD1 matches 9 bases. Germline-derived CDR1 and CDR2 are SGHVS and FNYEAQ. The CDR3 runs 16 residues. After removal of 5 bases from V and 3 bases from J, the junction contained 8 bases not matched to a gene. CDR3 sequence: CASSTGTGYGKNIQYF. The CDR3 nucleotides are TGTGCCAGCAGCACCGGGACAGGGTATGGCAAAAACATTCAGTACTTC.

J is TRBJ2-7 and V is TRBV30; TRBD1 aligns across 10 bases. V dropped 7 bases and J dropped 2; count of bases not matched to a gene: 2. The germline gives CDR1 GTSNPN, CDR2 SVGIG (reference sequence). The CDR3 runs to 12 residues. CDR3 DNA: TGTGCCTTGGGACAGGGGACCTACGAGCAGTACTTC. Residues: CALGQGTYEQYF.

CDR3 sequence reads: CASSQDRLADYNEQFF. The CDR3 DNA reads as TGCGCCAGCAGCCAAGATCGACTAGCGGACTACAATGAGCAGTTCTTC. V and J are TRBV4-3 and TRBJ2-1, with TRBD2 identical over 9 bases. With V trimmed by 0 bases and J by 3 bases, 3 bases remained unmatched. This CDR3 is built from 16 residues. Germline CDR1 and CDR2: LGHNA and YSLEER.

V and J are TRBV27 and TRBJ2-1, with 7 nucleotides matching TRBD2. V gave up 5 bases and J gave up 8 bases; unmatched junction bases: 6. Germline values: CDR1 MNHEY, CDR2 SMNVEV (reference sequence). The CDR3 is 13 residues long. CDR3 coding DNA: TGTGCCAGCAGTATGGGGGGGGGATATGAGCAGTTCTTC. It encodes CASSMGGGYEQFF.

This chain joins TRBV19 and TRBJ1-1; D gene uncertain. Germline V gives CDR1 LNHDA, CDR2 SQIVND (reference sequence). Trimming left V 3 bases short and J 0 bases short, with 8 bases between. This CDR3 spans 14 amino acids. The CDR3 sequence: CASSITEMNTEAFF. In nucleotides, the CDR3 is TGTGCCAGTAGTATTACAGAAATGAACACTGAAGCTTTCTTT.

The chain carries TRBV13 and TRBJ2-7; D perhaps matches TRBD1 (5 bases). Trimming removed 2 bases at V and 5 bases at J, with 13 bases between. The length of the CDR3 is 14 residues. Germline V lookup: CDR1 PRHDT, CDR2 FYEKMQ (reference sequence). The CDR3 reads CASSLQGPRDEQYF. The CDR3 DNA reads TGTGCCAGCAGCTTACAGGGTCCCAGGGACGAGCAGTACTTC.

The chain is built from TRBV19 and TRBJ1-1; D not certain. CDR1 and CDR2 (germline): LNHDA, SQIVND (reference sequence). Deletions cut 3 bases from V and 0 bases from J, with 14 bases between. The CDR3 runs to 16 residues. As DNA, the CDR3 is TGTGCCAGTAGTATTCATATGGGAGCAATGAACACTGAAGCTTTCTTT. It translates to CASSIHMGAMNTEAFF.

The CDR3 loop reads CASTQDSDTQYF. The CDR3 bases are TGTGCCAGCACCCAGGATTCAGATACGCAGTATTTT. The chain links TRBV11-3 to TRBJ2-3; D not resolved. Trimming cost V 7 bases and J 4 bases, with 9 bases left between them. This CDR3 contains 12 residues. The germline CDR1 and CDR2 sequences are SGHNT and YENEEA. Based on the CDR3 plus reference TRBV11-3 and TRBJ2-3, the full variable domain is EAGVVQSPRYKIIEKKQPVAFWCNPISGHNTLYWYLQNLGQGPELLIRYENEEAVDDSQLPKDRFSAERLKGVDSTLKIQPAELGDSAVYLCASTQDSDTQYFGPGTRLTVL.